Sequencing of this T cell receptor (beta chain) was carried out in a study of cytomegalovirus exposure and HLA in healthy donors. V lost 0 bases and J lost 1; bases outside the gene matches: 4. CDR1 and CDR2 (germline): SGHRS, YFSETQ. The CDR3 is 15 amino acids. A note on this clone: What it recognizes is unknown. Other DNA sequences from this sample encode an identical CDR3 as well.

Those who donated were healthy bone marrow donors. General observations from the study: TCR beta sequences reportedly predicted most subjects' HLA-A and HLA-B alleles accurately.

It was with 60 Vbeta and 13 Jbeta primers that the PCR ran. TCRdb's copy holds only in-frame clones and misses some; the assay was immunoSEQ multiplex PCR. The sample carries roughly 150,000 clones, about 10% recorded once. Sequencing used PBMCs. The receptor's source is a man aged 45 to 65 in good health and CMV-seronegative. The chain uses TRBV5-1 and TRBJ2-7; TRBD1 matches 7 bases. CDR3 in amino acids: CASSLVAGGSYEQYF. The DNA of the CDR3 is TGCGCCAGCAGCTTGGTTGCAGGGGGTTCCTACGAGCAGTACTTC.